Listed below are T cell receptor beta chains from one sample, sequenced in a study of T-cell memory formation after mild COVID-19. TCRdb ran MiXCR on the 5' RACE reads and lists one entry per CDR3 protein. The sample lists around 370,000 distinct CDR3 sequences; 21% were seen once. What was sequenced was PBMCs or a T cell subset sorted from them (not recorded which). Source of these receptors: an adult woman who had mild COVID-19 (a few samples of this study predate the infection). Cell type and time point are not known. Both conserved end residues are part of each CDR3. The D gene is left open where the match is weak. Where a row states a size, it is once, few, many or the class of an expanded clone; other rows omit it.

TRBV27,.,TRBJ1-5,TRBD1,TGTGCCAGCATGCGACCGGGACAGAGTACGTCTAGCAATCAGCCCCAGCATTTT,CASMRPGQSTSSNQPQHF
TRBV20-1,.,TRBJ1-5,TRBD1,TGCAGTGCTGGGACAGGGGGCTTCTATAGCAATCAGCCCCAGCATTTT,CSAGTGGFYSNQPQHF
TRBV5-1,few,TRBJ2-1,.,TGCGCCAGCAGCTTGGGACTAGACCCCTCCTACAATGAGCAGTTCTTC,CASSLGLDPSYNEQFF
TRBV18,.,TRBJ1-1,.,TGTGCCAGCTCACCACAGAAGAACACTGAAGCTTTCTTT,CASSPQKNTEAFF
TRBV7-9,few,TRBJ2-7,.,TGTGCCAGCAGCTTAACAGGGCGGGACGAGCAGTACTTC,CASSLTGRDEQYF
TRBV9,.,TRBJ2-5,TRBD1,TGTGCCAGCAGCCCTACAGGGGGCCGGCAAGAGACCCAGTACTTC,CASSPTGGRQETQYF
TRBV20-1,.,TRBJ1-2,.,TGCAGTGCACCACAGGGAACTAACTATGGCTACACCTTC,CSAPQGTNYGYTF
TRBV5-4,few,TRBJ2-1,TRBD2,TGTGCCAGCAGCAGGACTAGCGGGTACTACAATGAGCAGTTCTTC,CASSRTSGYYNEQFF
TRBV12-3/TRBV12-4,many,TRBJ1-2,.,TGTGCCAGCAGTTTAAGGCTGGACAGTCATGGCTACACCTTC,CASSLRLDSHGYTF
TRBV20-1,many,TRBJ2-7,.,TGCAGTGCTACTCGGGGCGTGAGCGAGACTTACGAGCAGTACTTC,CSATRGVSETYEQYF
TRBV12-3/TRBV12-4,.,TRBJ2-3,TRBD2,TGTGCCAGCAGTCCCGGCGGGGGGGATACGCAGTATTTT,CASSPGGGDTQYF
TRBV12-3/TRBV12-4,once,TRBJ2-3,.,TGTGCCACACACCCGGGAGAAACCTTTACTGATACGCAGTATTTT,CATHPGETFTDTQYF
TRBV12-3/TRBV12-4,few,TRBJ2-1,.,TGTGCCAGCAGTTCACCTGACCGGAATGAGCAGTTCTTC,CASSSPDRNEQFF
TRBV6-2/TRBV6-3,.,TRBJ2-7,.,TGTGCCAGCAGTCCCGATTGGTCCTTCTACGAGCAGTACTTC,CASSPDWSFYEQYF
TRBV4-1,.,TRBJ1-1,.,TGCGCCAGCAGCCAAGATAGGAGGGGTGAAGCTTTCTTT,CASSQDRRGEAFF
TRBV7-8,.,TRBJ1-5,.,TGTGCCAGCAGCTTAGTAGAAGGCCAGCAGCCCCAGCATTTT,CASSLVEGQQPQHF
TRBV7-9,.,TRBJ2-1,TRBD2,TGTGCCAGCAGCTTAGGCCCGGGACTAGCGGGAGCGGGCAATGAGCAGTTCTTC,CASSLGPGLAGAGNEQFF
TRBV4-1,.,TRBJ1-5,.,TGCGCCAGCAGCCAAGAAGGGTTAGGGGTGTATCAGCCCCAGCATTTT,CASSQEGLGVYQPQHF
TRBV6-5,few,TRBJ2-3,.,TGTGCCAGCAGTTACTCGAGGGACATCTCTAGCACAGATACGCAGTATTTT,CASSYSRDISSTDTQYF
TRBV27,.,TRBJ1-1,.,TGTGCCAGCAGTTCTCGAATAGGGCGGATGAACACTGAAGCTTTCTTT,CASSSRIGRMNTEAFF
TRBV5-4,.,TRBJ2-5,TRBD2,TGTGCCAGCAGCCCGACTAGCGGGGGTGAGACCCAGTACTTC,CASSPTSGGETQYF
TRBV4-1,.,TRBJ2-5,TRBD1,TGCGCCAGCAGCCAAGCTATGATATTGGACAGGGGGCGGGAGACCCAGTACTTC,CASSQAMILDRGRETQYF
TRBV12-3/TRBV12-4,.,TRBJ2-1,TRBD1,TGTGCCAGCAGTTCGCCGGGACAGGGCGCGTTCTTC,CASSSPGQGAFF
TRBV5-1,.,TRBJ2-3,.,TGCGCCAGCAGAGGCGGGACTAGCACAGATACGCAGTATTTT,CASRGGTSTDTQYF
TRBV6-1,.,TRBJ2-6,.,TGTGCCAGTTTCTTCTCTGGGGCCAACGTCCTGACTTTC,CASFFSGANVLTF
TRBV7-9,.,TRBJ2-7,.,TGTGCCAGCAGCTTAGGTGGCGGGGCGAAAGGTTACGAGCAGTACTTC,CASSLGGGAKGYEQYF
TRBV5-4,.,TRBJ2-3,.,TGTGCCAGCAGCTTGGAGGGAGGTACGCAGTATTTT,CASSLEGGTQYF
TRBV5-1,.,TRBJ2-7,.,TGCGCCAGCAGCTTGGAAGGGTTCGACGAGCAGTACTTC,CASSLEGFDEQYF
TRBV7-7,few,TRBJ2-1,.,TGTGCTAGCAGCTTATTCCAAGGGGGACCCTACAATGAGCAGTTCTTC,CASSLFQGGPYNEQFF